A selection of T cell receptor beta chains follows, all from one sample in a study of PD-L1 blockade in urothelial cancer. Clones were sequenced by immunoSEQ multiplex PCR, and TCRdb holds only the in-frame ones, with some missing. The sample holds over 20,000 clones, about 86% seen once. The sample was PBMCs, taken around atezolizumab (anti-PD-L1) treatment. All receptors come from a man aged 55 to 69 with urothelial cancer. CDR3s include the opening cysteine and the closing phenylalanine or tryptophan. Each record gives: V gene, clone size, CDR3 length, D gene, J gene, CDR3 protein, CDR3 DNA. A D gene is named only where the DNA matches it firmly. Clone size is stated in some rows and not others, as once, few, many or a class when expanded.

v_gene: TRBV9
abundance: .
len: 15
d_gene: TRBD1
j_gene: TRBJ2-1
CDR3aa: CASSVRLTGNNEQFF
CDR3nt: TGTGCCAGCAGCGTGAGACTGACAGGGAACAATGAGCAGTTCTTC

v_gene: TRBV5-1
abundance: .
len: 13
d_gene: .
j_gene: TRBJ1-2
CDR3aa: CASSPPGIRGYTF
CDR3nt: TGCGCCAGCAGCCCACCCGGGATCCGAGGCTACACCTTC

v_gene: TRBV2
abundance: few
len: 15
d_gene: .
j_gene: TRBJ1-2
CDR3aa: CASSEEGRGNYGYTF
CDR3nt: TGTGCCAGCAGTGAAGAGGGTAGGGGGAACTATGGCTACACCTTC

v_gene: TRBV30
abundance: .
len: 16
d_gene: TRBD2
j_gene: TRBJ2-1
CDR3aa: CAWRKRVGGAYNEQFF
CDR3nt: TGTGCCTGGAGGAAGAGAGTGGGGGGGGCCTACAATGAGCAGTTCTTC

v_gene: TRBV7-9
abundance: .
len: 16
d_gene: TRBD1
j_gene: TRBJ1-5
CDR3aa: CASSGGTGGSNQPQHF
CDR3nt: TGTGCCAGCAGCGGCGGGACAGGGGGTAGCAATCAGCCCCAGCATTTT

v_gene: TRBV5-1
abundance: .
len: 13
d_gene: TRBD1
j_gene: TRBJ2-7
CDR3aa: CASKTPTGDEQYF
CDR3nt: TGCGCCAGCAAGACCCCTACAGGGGACGAGCAGTACTTC

v_gene: TRBV2
abundance: few
len: 12
d_gene: .
j_gene: TRBJ2-7
CDR3aa: CASSLKAYEQYF
CDR3nt: TGTGCCAGCAGCCTTAAAGCTTACGAGCAGTACTTC

v_gene: TRBV5-1
abundance: few
len: 17
d_gene: .
j_gene: TRBJ2-2
CDR3aa: CASSSAMMGSNTGELFF
CDR3nt: TGCGCCAGCAGCTCCGCGATGATGGGGAGCAACACCGGGGAGCTGTTTTTT

v_gene: TRBV7-9
abundance: .
len: 13
d_gene: .
j_gene: TRBJ2-1
CDR3aa: CASARDTYNEQFF
CDR3nt: TGTGCCAGTGCCCGGGACACTTACAATGAGCAGTTCTTC

v_gene: TRBV11-2
abundance: .
len: 14
d_gene: TRBD1
j_gene: TRBJ2-3
CDR3aa: CASSFGQGHDTQYF
CDR3nt: TGTGCCAGCAGCTTTGGACAGGGGCACGATACGCAGTATTTT

v_gene: TRBV4-1
abundance: .
len: 15
d_gene: .
j_gene: TRBJ1-3
CDR3aa: CASSQDPGSGNTIYF
CDR3nt: TGCGCCAGCAGCCAAGACCCCGGCTCTGGAAACACCATATATTTT

v_gene: TRBV5-1
abundance: .
len: 16
d_gene: TRBD2
j_gene: TRBJ2-3
CDR3aa: CASSSLAGGNTDTQYF
CDR3nt: TGCGCCAGCAGCTCCTTAGCGGGAGGGAACACAGATACGCAGTATTTT

v_gene: TRBV6-4
abundance: .
len: 15
d_gene: .
j_gene: TRBJ1-2
CDR3aa: CASSDSSPGGYGYTF
CDR3nt: TGTGCCAGCAGTGACTCGAGTCCGGGAGGATATGGCTACACCTTC

v_gene: TRBV29-1
abundance: .
len: 13
d_gene: .
j_gene: TRBJ2-7
CDR3aa: CSVVTGVRSEQYF
CDR3nt: TGCAGCGTGGTGACAGGAGTTCGGTCCGAGCAGTACTTC

v_gene: TRBV7-9
abundance: .
len: 17
d_gene: TRBD1
j_gene: TRBJ2-4
CDR3aa: CASSLADRGLAKNIQYF
CDR3nt: TGTGCCAGCAGCTTAGCGGACAGGGGCCTAGCCAAAAACATTCAGTACTTC

v_gene: TRBV29-1
abundance: once
len: 14
d_gene: TRBD2
j_gene: TRBJ2-2
CDR3aa: CSTPGLANTGELFF
CDR3nt: TGCAGCACACCGGGACTAGCGAACACCGGGGAGCTGTTTTTT

v_gene: TRBV9
abundance: .
len: 14
d_gene: .
j_gene: TRBJ1-2
CDR3aa: CASSVPGVNYGYTF
CDR3nt: TGTGCCAGCAGCGTACCAGGGGTCAACTATGGCTACACCTTC

v_gene: TRBV5-1
abundance: .
len: 18
d_gene: TRBD1
j_gene: TRBJ1-1
CDR3aa: CASSVGLHQTGMNTEAFF
CDR3nt: TGCGCCAGCAGCGTGGGCCTCCACCAGACAGGGATGAACACTGAAGCTTTCTTT